This paragraph reports one T cell receptor (beta chain). The antigen remains undetermined. CDR1 and CDR2 (germline): PRHDT, FYEKMQ (reference sequence). The CDR3 runs to 17 residues. The junction had 9 bases not matched to a gene; V was cut back by 2 bases and J by 3 bases. This specimen comes from a study of cytomegalovirus exposure and HLA in healthy donors. Study-wide results and caveats: Equally common other TCR beta chains were less clonally expanded than HLA-associated ones, a later analysis found. HLA allele associations emerged for roughly 17,000 TCR beta sequences in a later analysis, at 0.05 false discovery rate. The study recorded 150 to 200 TCR beta chains that were cytomegalovirus-associated.

This PCR relied on a set of 60 Vbeta primers and 13 Jbeta primers. Assay: immunoSEQ multiplex PCR; the TCRdb copy retains only in-frame clones and omits some. The sample contains 100,000 to 150,000 clones, around 82% of which appear only once. The receptor comes from a boy between 10 and 17 years old in good health and CMV-seronegative. The sample was PBMCs. This chain joins TRBV13 and TRBJ2-3; 9 nucleotides align to TRBD2. CDR3 region: CASSLNMAGGPTDTQYF. CDR3 DNA: TGTGCCAGCAGCTTAAATATGGCGGGGGGGCCAACAGATACGCAGTATTTT.